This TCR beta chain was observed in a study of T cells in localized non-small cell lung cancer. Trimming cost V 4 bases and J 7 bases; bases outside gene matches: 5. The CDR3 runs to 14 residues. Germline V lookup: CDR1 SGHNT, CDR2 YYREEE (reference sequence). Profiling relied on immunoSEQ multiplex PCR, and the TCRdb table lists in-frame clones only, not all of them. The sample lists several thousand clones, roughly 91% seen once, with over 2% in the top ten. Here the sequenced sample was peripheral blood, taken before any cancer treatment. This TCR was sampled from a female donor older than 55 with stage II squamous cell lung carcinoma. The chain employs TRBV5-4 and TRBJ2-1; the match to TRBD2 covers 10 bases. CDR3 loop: CASSPGTSENEQFF. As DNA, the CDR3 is TGTGCCAGCAGCCCCGGGACTAGCGAGAATGAGCAGTTCTTC.